Below are 14 T cell receptor beta chains sequenced from a single sample in a study of cytomegalovirus exposure and HLA in healthy donors. The PCR made use of 60 Vbeta and 13 Jbeta primers. Only in-frame clones appear in the TCRdb table, and some are missing; sequencing was by immunoSEQ multiplex PCR. The table includes about 82,000 clones, 10% detected once. The specimen was PBMCs. The receptors stem from a man aged 60 to 75 in good health and CMV-seropositive.

This clone turned up a few times. V is TRBV29-1 and J is TRBJ2-3; D gene uncertain. Trimming left V 7 bases short and J 6 bases short, with 11 bases between. The CDR3 is 11 residues long. CDR1 is SQVTM and CDR2 is ANQGSEA in the germline V gene. CDR3 coding DNA: TGCAGCGCAGAGGTGCTGGATACGCAGTATTTT. Translation gives CSAEVLDTQYF.

A few counts support this clone. The chain joins TRBV18 to TRBJ2-1; 10 nucleotides align to TRBD1. Germline loops: CDR1 KGHSH, CDR2 LQKENI. Losses at the gene ends were 2 bases for V and 3 bases for J; bases not matched to a gene: 4. The length of the CDR3 is 16 residues. The CDR3 region has the DNA TGTGCCAGCTCACCAAGCCGGGACAGGGGCTACAATGAGCAGTTCTTC. Amino acid sequence: CASSPSRDRGYNEQFF.

A note on this clone: Within the sample, other DNA sequences also encode this same CDR3. V gene TRBV19 combines with J gene TRBJ2-6; TRBD1 aligns across 8 bases. This CDR3 has 15 amino acids. Trimming at V came to 5 bases and at J to 2 bases, leaving 2 bases not matched to a gene. Germline V CDR1 and CDR2: LNHDA, SQIVND (reference sequence). CDR3: CASSDRGPGANVLTF. As DNA, the CDR3 is TGTGCCAGTAGTGACAGGGGCCCTGGGGCCAACGTCCTGACTTTC. The whole variable domain, remainder taken from reference TRBV19 and TRBJ2-6, is DGGITQSPKYLFRKEGQNVTLSCEQNLNHDAMYWYRQDPGQGLRLIYYSQIVNDFQKGDIAEGYSVSREKKESFPLTVTSAQKNPTAFYLCASSDRGPGANVLTFGAGSRLTVL.

This clone occurred a few times. J is TRBJ1-2 and V is TRBV28; the D gene is possibly TRBD1 (6 bases). The length of the CDR3 is 13 residues. CDR1 and CDR2 from the germline V gene are MDHEN and SYDVKM. Here the CDR3 DNA reads TGTGGCTTATTCGACAGGCGAACCTATGGCTACACCTTC. Protein product: CGLFDRRTYGYTF.

The table lists this clone with a few counts. The CDR3 DNA reads as TGTGCCGTCGGGACTAGGTTTTACAATGAGCAGTTCTTC. It translates to CAVGTRFYNEQFF. This chain uses TRBV6-1 with TRBJ2-1, with 8 bases fitting TRBD2. CDR1 and CDR2 from the germline V gene are MNHNS and SASEGT. The V and J ends lost 11 bases and 4 bases, in that order; junction bases with no gene match: 7. The CDR3 has 13 residues.

A few counts support this clone. The chain joins TRBV5-1 to TRBJ2-7; the D gene is possibly TRBD2 (7 bases). CDR3 length equals 15 residues. Trimming cost V 4 bases and J 1 base, with 15 bases left between them. Looked up from germline, CDR1 is SGHRS and CDR2 is YFSETQ. CDR3: CASSLRGADSYEQYF. DNA of the CDR3: TGCGCCAGCAGCCTACGGGGGGCTGATTCCTACGAGCAGTACTTC.

This clone came up a few times. The CDR3 sequence is CAVLVTGGSYEQYV. As DNA, the CDR3 is TGTGCCGTTCTGGTGACGGGTGGATCCTACGAGCAGTACGTC. This chain uses TRBV6-1 with TRBJ2-7; D gene unclear. V lost 11 bases and J 1 base, leaving 18 bases between the germline ends. This CDR3 region has 14 residues. In germline, CDR1 is MNHNS, CDR2 SASEGT.

Only a few counts were recorded for this clone. V and J are TRBV7-9 and TRBJ2-5, with a tentative D call TRBD2 (5 bases). V lost 4 bases and J lost 5, with 17 bases in between. Per germline, CDR1 SEHNR and CDR2 FQNEAQ (reference sequence). The CDR3 spans 15 residues. This chain's CDR3 is CASSYKERERETQYF. In nucleotides, the CDR3 is TGTGCCAGCAGCTACAAAGAAAGGGAGCGGGAGACCCAGTACTTC.

This sequence joins TRBV11-3 and TRBJ2-5; a possible D gene is TRBD1 (5 bases). The CDR3 covers 15 residues. The germline CDR1 and CDR2 sequences are SGHNT and YENEEA. V dropped 5 bases and J dropped 0 bases, with 13 bases sitting between them. In nucleotides, the CDR3 is TGTGCCAGCAGCATGGGGCAGGAGTACCAAGAGACCCAGTACTTC. Its protein is CASSMGQEYQETQYF.

V is TRBV18 and J is TRBJ2-7; a possible D gene is TRBD2 (6 bases). V was clipped by 2 bases and J by 6 bases, with 8 bases between them. The length of the CDR3 is 12 residues. Germline CDR1 reads KGHSH; CDR2 reads LQKENI. CDR3 sequence reads: CASSPGGSEQYF. The CDR3 region has the DNA TGTGCCAGCTCACCAGGGGGGAGCGAGCAGTACTTC.

The chain joins TRBV5-1 to TRBJ1-2; 8 positions match TRBD1. Per germline, CDR1 SGHRS and CDR2 YFSETQ. Losses at the gene ends were 0 bases for V and 1 base for J; bases not matched to a gene: 8. The CDR3 runs 17 residues. CDR3 in DNA: TGCGCCAGCAGCTTGGGGGGGGGACAGGAGATTAACTATGGCTACACCTTC. Protein sequence: CASSLGGGQEINYGYTF.

This clone was picked up a small number of times. The genes are TRBV7-9 and TRBJ2-7; 7 nucleotides align to TRBD1. J gave up 4 bases and V 4 bases, and 7 bases lay outside the gene matches. Germline-derived CDR1 and CDR2 are SEHNR and FQNEAQ (reference sequence). The CDR3 is 14 residues long. CDR3 DNA sequence: TGTGCCAGCAGCTCCTCCGGGACAGCTTACGAGCAGTACTTC. Its protein product is CASSSSGTAYEQYF.

At least ten counts were recorded for this clone. The chain carries TRBV6-1 and TRBJ2-1; no firm D call. V lost 1 base and J 2 bases, leaving 12 bases between the germline ends. Germline lookup yields CDR1 MNHNS and CDR2 SASEGT. CDR3 size: 16 residues. CDR3 nucleotide sequence: TGTGCCAGCAGTGAAGAAGTGATTAGCCCCTACAATGAGCAGTTCTTC. Its protein is CASSEEVISPYNEQFF.

The chain uses TRBV4-1 and TRBJ1-6; D is possibly TRBD1 (5 bases). Trimming stripped 0 bases from V and 15 bases from J, with 18 bases between. CDR1 is MGHRA, CDR2 YSYEKL, per germline. The CDR3 totals 15 residues. CDR3 nucleotide sequence: TGCGCCAGCAGCCAAGAGGCCAGGGCCGTTTCTGTCCTCCACTTT. Translated: CASSQEARAVSVLHF.